The rows below give T cell receptor beta chains drawn from one sample of a study of T cells in Graves' hyperthyroidism and ophthalmopathy. TCRdb re-called the multiplex PCR reads with MiXCR, one entry per CDR3 protein. The table records under 350,000 distinct CDR3 sequences, 15% to 20% of them present only once. The sequenced sample was blood. These receptors were obtained from a woman aged 55-69 years with Graves' ophthalmopathy. The CDR3 runs from the conserved cysteine through the conserved F or W. The order of the fields is CDR3 DNA, CDR3 protein, D gene, V gene, clone size, J gene. D genes are given only for firm matches. The size of a clone is reported for some rows only, either as once, few or many, or as a class for expanded clones.

DNA: TGTGCCAGCAGCGCGGGTGTGGGGGGCTACGAGCAGTACTTC
CDR3: CASSAGVGGYEQYF
D: .
V: TRBV7-2
size: many
J: TRBJ2-7

DNA: TGCGCCAGCAGCCAAGTAGGTTTGTACACTGAAGCTTTCTTT
CDR3: CASSQVGLYTEAFF
D: .
V: TRBV4-1
size: many
J: TRBJ1-1

DNA: TGTGCCAGCAGTGGGGGTAAAGGGGAATTGAACACCGGGGAGCTGTTTTTT
CDR3: CASSGGKGELNTGELFF
D: .
V: TRBV2
size: few
J: TRBJ2-2

DNA: TGTGCCAGCAGCTTAACCAGGGGGCGCACTGAAGCTTTCTTT
CDR3: CASSLTRGRTEAFF
D: TRBD1
V: TRBV11-2
size: many
J: TRBJ1-1

DNA: TGTGCCGGTAGCCCCCCCGTCAGCAGTCCAGACGAGCAGTACTTC
CDR3: CAGSPPVSSPDEQYF
D: .
V: TRBV19
size: .
J: TRBJ2-7

DNA: TGTGCCAGCAGCGTGAGCGGGACCTATAGCAATCAGCCCCAGCATTTT
CDR3: CASSVSGTYSNQPQHF
D: .
V: TRBV5-5
size: .
J: TRBJ1-5

DNA: TGTGCCAGCAGTTACGGGACAGGGATAGGGGAGACCCAGTACTTC
CDR3: CASSYGTGIGETQYF
D: TRBD1
V: TRBV6-6
size: .
J: TRBJ2-5

DNA: TGCAGTGCTAGAGGGCGGCGAGTAACCTACAATGAGCAGTTCTTC
CDR3: CSARGRRVTYNEQFF
D: .
V: TRBV20-1
size: .
J: TRBJ2-1

DNA: TGCGCCAGCAGCCCAACTCGGGGCATTTCTAACTATGGCTACACCTTC
CDR3: CASSPTRGISNYGYTF
D: .
V: TRBV5-1
size: .
J: TRBJ1-2

DNA: TGTGCCATCAGTGAGCTTAGGGTCAGGTCATCTGGGGCCAACGTCCTGACTTTC
CDR3: CAISELRVRSSGANVLTF
D: .
V: TRBV10-3
size: once
J: TRBJ2-6

DNA: TGTGCCAGCGGTTCAGTATCAGTTGAGCAGTTCTTC
CDR3: CASGSVSVEQFF
D: .
V: TRBV27
size: .
J: TRBJ2-1

DNA: TGCAGTGCTAGGGACAGGGAGGTTCAGCCCCAGCATTTT
CDR3: CSARDREVQPQHF
D: TRBD1
V: TRBV20-1
size: many
J: TRBJ1-5

DNA: TGTGCCAGCAGCTTAGATACGACAGCGCCCCGGCAGTACTTC
CDR3: CASSLDTTAPRQYF
D: .
V: TRBV7-9
size: few
J: TRBJ2-7

DNA: TGTGCCAGCAGCCCCAGTAGGGTCCCTGGAAACACCATATATTTT
CDR3: CASSPSRVPGNTIYF
D: .
V: TRBV7-8
size: many
J: TRBJ1-3

DNA: TGTGCCAGCAGCCTGGGACAGGGGTCCTCTGGCTACACCTTC
CDR3: CASSLGQGSSGYTF
D: TRBD1
V: TRBV12-3/TRBV12-4
size: .
J: TRBJ1-2

DNA: TGTGCCAGCAGTGGGGGACAGGGTTCCTATGGCTACACCTTC
CDR3: CASSGGQGSYGYTF
D: TRBD1
V: TRBV25-1
size: few
J: TRBJ1-2

DNA: TGTGCCAGCAGTTCTATGAGGGCTTGGACAAAAAGGTATAGCAATCAGCCCCAGCATTTT
CDR3: CASSSMRAWTKRYSNQPQHF
D: .
V: TRBV28
size: few
J: TRBJ1-5

DNA: TGTGCCAGCAGTCAGGGGCGCGGCAATCAGCCCCAGCATTTT
CDR3: CASSQGRGNQPQHF
D: .
V: TRBV27
size: many
J: TRBJ1-5

DNA: TGCGCCAGCAGCCAGACAGAGAACACTGAAGCTTTCTTT
CDR3: CASSQTENTEAFF
D: .
V: TRBV5-1
size: many
J: TRBJ1-1

DNA: TGCAGCGTTCAAGACGGCGCCAACCATATGAACACTGAAGCTTTCTTT
CDR3: CSVQDGANHMNTEAFF
D: .
V: TRBV29-1
size: .
J: TRBJ1-1

DNA: TGTGCCAGCTCACCACGGCCGGCTAGGAGCAATCAGCCCCAGCATTTT
CDR3: CASSPRPARSNQPQHF
D: .
V: TRBV18
size: many
J: TRBJ1-5

DNA: TGTGCCAGCAGCTTCGGAGGGACAGCCTACGAGCAGTACTTC
CDR3: CASSFGGTAYEQYF
D: .
V: TRBV7-2
size: many
J: TRBJ2-7

DNA: TGTGCCAGCAGGCCTCAGGGTCTCGGGGAGCTGTTTTTT
CDR3: CASRPQGLGELFF
D: .
V: TRBV12-3/TRBV12-4
size: many
J: TRBJ2-2

DNA: TGTGCCACGCAGAACCGGGACAGAAACACTGAAGCTTTCTTT
CDR3: CATQNRDRNTEAFF
D: TRBD1
V: TRBV3-1
size: many
J: TRBJ1-1

DNA: TGCGCCAGCAGTATGGGACACCCTAGGGATAATTCACCCCTCCACTTT
CDR3: CASSMGHPRDNSPLHF
D: .
V: TRBV5-1
size: .
J: TRBJ1-6

DNA: TGCGCCAGCAGCTTGGCCGGGGGAGTAGGTACAGATACGCAGTATTTT
CDR3: CASSLAGGVGTDTQYF
D: .
V: TRBV5-1
size: many
J: TRBJ2-3

DNA: TGCGCCAGCAGCCAGGTTGAAGGGTTGAACACTGAAGCTTTCTTT
CDR3: CASSQVEGLNTEAFF
D: .
V: TRBV4-3
size: many
J: TRBJ1-1

DNA: TGTGCCAGCAGCTCCCGGGGAGAGCAGTTCTTC
CDR3: CASSSRGEQFF
D: .
V: TRBV13
size: many
J: TRBJ2-1

DNA: TGCGCCAGCAGCTTGGGGGACTTCCAAGAGACCCAGTACTTC
CDR3: CASSLGDFQETQYF
D: .
V: TRBV5-1
size: many
J: TRBJ2-5

DNA: TGCGCCAGCAGCTTCTCCCACGAGGGGACTGAAGCTTTCTTT
CDR3: CASSFSHEGTEAFF
D: .
V: TRBV5-1
size: few
J: TRBJ1-1

DNA: TGTGCCAGTAGTAAAGCGGGGCCCATTCCTGGGGAGCTGTTTTTT
CDR3: CASSKAGPIPGELFF
D: TRBD2
V: TRBV19
size: .
J: TRBJ2-2

DNA: TGTGCCAGCAGGGGAGGTAGCGGGGGCCGCTCGAGGAATGAGCAGTTCTTC
CDR3: CASRGGSGGRSRNEQFF
D: TRBD2
V: TRBV6-1
size: .
J: TRBJ2-1

DNA: TGTGCCAGCAGCCGAGAACTAGCGGGGGGGCACAATGAGCAGTTCTTC
CDR3: CASSRELAGGHNEQFF
D: TRBD2
V: TRBV9
size: .
J: TRBJ2-1

DNA: TGTGCCAGCAGCTTAGGTGGAGCTGGGGGAACAGATACGCAGTATTTT
CDR3: CASSLGGAGGTDTQYF
D: .
V: TRBV7-2
size: many
J: TRBJ2-3

DNA: TGTGCCAGCTCACTCGCCGACAGAGACACTGAAGCTTTCTTT
CDR3: CASSLADRDTEAFF
D: .
V: TRBV18
size: many
J: TRBJ1-1

DNA: TGCAGCGTTGTTCTCGGGTGGGGGCATGGGGATGAGCAGTTCTTC
CDR3: CSVVLGWGHGDEQFF
D: .
V: TRBV29-1
size: .
J: TRBJ2-1

DNA: TGTGCCAGCAGCGCGGAGGAGAACAGGAGATGGAAGGGCTACACCTTC
CDR3: CASSAEENRRWKGYTF
D: .
V: TRBV3-1
size: many
J: TRBJ1-2

DNA: TGTGCTAGTGGTTTGGGGACAGGGGGGACCTACGAGCAGTACTTC
CDR3: CASGLGTGGTYEQYF
D: TRBD1
V: TRBV12-5
size: many
J: TRBJ2-7

DNA: TGCGCCAGCAGCCAAGGACCCACCTACGAGCAGTACTTC
CDR3: CASSQGPTYEQYF
D: .
V: TRBV4-1
size: few
J: TRBJ2-7

DNA: TGTGCCAGCAGCCGGACTAGCGGGAGTAACACCGGGGAGCTGTTTTTT
CDR3: CASSRTSGSNTGELFF
D: TRBD2
V: TRBV11-2
size: many
J: TRBJ2-2

DNA: TGTGCCAGCAGCTTGGCGGGGTGGGGCACTGAAGCTTTCTTT
CDR3: CASSLAGWGTEAFF
D: .
V: TRBV11-2
size: many
J: TRBJ1-1

DNA: TGCGCCAGCACCTTAGAGGGTAACACTGAAGCTTTCTTT
CDR3: CASTLEGNTEAFF
D: .
V: TRBV5-1
size: many
J: TRBJ1-1

DNA: TGTGCCACCATGGACAGGGAATGGTCCAGCAATCAGCCCCAGCATTTT
CDR3: CATMDREWSSNQPQHF
D: TRBD1
V: TRBV10-3
size: .
J: TRBJ1-5

DNA: TGTGCCAGCAGTTTAGGGGGGGCGCTCGGGGCCAACGTCCTGACTTTC
CDR3: CASSLGGALGANVLTF
D: .
V: TRBV28
size: many
J: TRBJ2-6